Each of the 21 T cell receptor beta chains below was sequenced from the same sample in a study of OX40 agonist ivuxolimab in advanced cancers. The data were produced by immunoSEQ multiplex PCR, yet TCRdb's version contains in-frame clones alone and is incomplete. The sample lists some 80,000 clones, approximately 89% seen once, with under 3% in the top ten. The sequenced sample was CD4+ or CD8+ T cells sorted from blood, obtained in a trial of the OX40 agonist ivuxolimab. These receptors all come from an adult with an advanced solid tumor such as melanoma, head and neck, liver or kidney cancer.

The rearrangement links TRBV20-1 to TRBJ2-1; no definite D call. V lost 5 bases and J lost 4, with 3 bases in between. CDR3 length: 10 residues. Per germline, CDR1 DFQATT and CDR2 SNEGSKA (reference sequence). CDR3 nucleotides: TGCAGTGCTCCTTACAATGAGCAGTTCTTC. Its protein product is CSAPYNEQFF.

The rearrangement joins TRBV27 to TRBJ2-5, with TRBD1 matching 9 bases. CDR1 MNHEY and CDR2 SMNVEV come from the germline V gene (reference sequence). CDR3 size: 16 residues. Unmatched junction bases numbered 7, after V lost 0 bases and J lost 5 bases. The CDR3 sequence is CASSLSAGTGWETQYF. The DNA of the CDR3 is TGTGCCAGCAGTTTATCCGCCGGGACAGGGTGGGAGACCCAGTACTTC.

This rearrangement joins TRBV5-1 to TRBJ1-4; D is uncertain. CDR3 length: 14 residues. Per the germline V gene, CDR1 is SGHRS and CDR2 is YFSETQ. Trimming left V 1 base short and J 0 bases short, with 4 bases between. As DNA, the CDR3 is TGCGCCAGCAGCTTGTGGGCAACTAATGAAAAACTGTTTTTT. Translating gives CASSLWATNEKLFF.

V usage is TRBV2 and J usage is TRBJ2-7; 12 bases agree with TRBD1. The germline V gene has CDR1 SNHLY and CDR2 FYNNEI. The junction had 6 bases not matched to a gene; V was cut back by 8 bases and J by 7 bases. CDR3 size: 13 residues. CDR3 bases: TGTGCCAGCGAGGGACAGGGGGCGAGGGAGCAGTACTTC. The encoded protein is CASEGQGAREQYF.

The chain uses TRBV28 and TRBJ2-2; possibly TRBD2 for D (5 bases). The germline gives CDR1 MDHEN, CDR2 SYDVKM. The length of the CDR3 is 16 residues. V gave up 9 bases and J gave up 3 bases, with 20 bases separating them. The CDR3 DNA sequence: TGTGCCAGTACAAGAGGACTTTCGCTCCACACCGGGGAGCTGTTTTTT. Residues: CASTRGLSLHTGELFF.

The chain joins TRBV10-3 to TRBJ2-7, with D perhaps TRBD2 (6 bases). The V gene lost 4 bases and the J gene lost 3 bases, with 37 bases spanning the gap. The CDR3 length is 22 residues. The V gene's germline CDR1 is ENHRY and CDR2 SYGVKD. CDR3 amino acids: CAISVSLGGFGGSGRSSYEQYF. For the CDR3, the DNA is TGTGCCATCAGTGTAAGCCTCGGAGGGTTCGGGGGATCAGGGAGGTCGAGCTACGAGCAGTACTTC.

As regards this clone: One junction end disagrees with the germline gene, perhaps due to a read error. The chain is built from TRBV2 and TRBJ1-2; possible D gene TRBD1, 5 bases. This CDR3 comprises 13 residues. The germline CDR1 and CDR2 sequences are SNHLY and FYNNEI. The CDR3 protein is CASREGANYGYTF. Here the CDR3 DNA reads TGTGCCAGCAGAGAAGGGGCTAACTATGGCTACACCTTC.

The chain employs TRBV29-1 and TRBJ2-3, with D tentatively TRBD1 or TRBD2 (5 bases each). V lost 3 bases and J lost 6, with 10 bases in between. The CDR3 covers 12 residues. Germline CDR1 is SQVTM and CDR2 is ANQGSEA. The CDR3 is CSVEGPPDTQYF. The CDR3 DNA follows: TGCAGCGTTGAGGGACCCCCGGATACGCAGTATTTT.

Here the CDR3 reads CASSLTGDYEQYF. The CDR3 DNA reads TGTGCCAGCAGTCTTACAGGGGACTACGAGCAGTACTTC. The chain has TRBV6-1 and TRBJ2-7; 7 bases map to TRBD1. CDR3 length equals 13 residues. The germline CDR1 and CDR2 sequences are MNHNS and SASEGT. V shed 5 bases, J shed 3 bases, and the junction held 4 bases outside the gene matches.

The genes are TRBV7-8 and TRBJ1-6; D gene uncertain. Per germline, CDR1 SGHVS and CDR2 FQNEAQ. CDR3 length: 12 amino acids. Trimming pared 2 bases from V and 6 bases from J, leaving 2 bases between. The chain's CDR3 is CASSLSNSPLHF. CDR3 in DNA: TGTGCCAGCAGCTTAAGTAATTCACCCCTCCACTTT.

The CDR3 nucleotides read TGTGCCAGCAGCACTCTTAACGCCAAGTTACCCCAGCATTTT. Protein product: CASSTLNAKLPQHF. The chain couples TRBV5-8 to TRBJ1-5; D unresolved. The CDR3 loop spans 14 amino acids. Germline assignment: CDR1 SGHTS and CDR2 YDEGEE. The V end lost 4 bases, the J end lost 10 bases, and 18 bases lay between the germline ends. Supplemented by reference TRBV5-8 and TRBJ1-5, the full variable domain reads EAGVTQSPTHLIKTRGQQATLRCSPISGHTSVYWYQQALGLGLQFLLWYDEGEERNRGNFPPRFSGRQFPNYSSELNVNALELEDSALYLCASSTLNAKLPQHFGDGTRLSIL.

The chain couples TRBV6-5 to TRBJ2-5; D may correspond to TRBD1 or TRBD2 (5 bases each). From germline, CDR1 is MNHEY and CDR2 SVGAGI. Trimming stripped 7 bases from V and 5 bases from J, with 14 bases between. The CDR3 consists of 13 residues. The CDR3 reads CASIGTYGETQYF. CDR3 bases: TGTGCCAGCATCGGGACGTATGGGGAGACCCAGTACTTC.

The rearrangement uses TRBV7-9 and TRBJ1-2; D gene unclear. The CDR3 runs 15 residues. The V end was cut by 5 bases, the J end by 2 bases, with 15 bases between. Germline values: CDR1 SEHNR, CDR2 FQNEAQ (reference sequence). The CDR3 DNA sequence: TGTGCCAGCAGCCCCAGGTCCCAAGGAAACTATGGCTACACCTTC. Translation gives CASSPRSQGNYGYTF.

CDR3 DNA: TGTGCCAGCACCCTGGGATACAATGAGCAGTTCTTC. It is translated as CASTLGYNEQFF. V is TRBV6-6 and J is TRBJ2-1; D gene unclear. V lost 7 bases and J 4 bases, leaving 8 bases between the germline ends. The CDR3 sequence is 12 residues long. Germline V gene data show CDR1 as MNHNY and CDR2 as SVGAGI (reference sequence).

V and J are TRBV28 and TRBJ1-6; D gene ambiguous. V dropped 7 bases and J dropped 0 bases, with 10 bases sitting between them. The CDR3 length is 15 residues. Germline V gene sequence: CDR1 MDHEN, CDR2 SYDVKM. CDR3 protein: CASTDGSSYNSPLHF. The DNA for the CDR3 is TGTGCCAGCACTGATGGGAGCTCCTATAATTCACCCCTCCACTTT.

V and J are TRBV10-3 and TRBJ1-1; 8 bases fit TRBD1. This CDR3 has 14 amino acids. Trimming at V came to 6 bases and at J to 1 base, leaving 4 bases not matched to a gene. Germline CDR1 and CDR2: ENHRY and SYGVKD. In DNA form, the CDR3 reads TGTGCCATCAGGGAAGACAGGGGGAACACTGAAGCTTTCTTT. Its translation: CAIREDRGNTEAFF.

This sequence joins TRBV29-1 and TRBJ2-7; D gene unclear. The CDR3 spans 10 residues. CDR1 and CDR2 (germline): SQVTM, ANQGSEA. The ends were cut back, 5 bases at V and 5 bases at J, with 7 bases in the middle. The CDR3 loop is CSVKYNEQYF. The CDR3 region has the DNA TGCAGCGTTAAGTATAACGAGCAGTACTTC.

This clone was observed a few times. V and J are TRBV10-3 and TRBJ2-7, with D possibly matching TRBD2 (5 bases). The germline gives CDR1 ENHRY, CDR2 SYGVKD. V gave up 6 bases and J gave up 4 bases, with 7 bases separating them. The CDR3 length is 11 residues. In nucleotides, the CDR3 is TGTGCCATCAGACGGGGTTACGAGCAGTACTTC. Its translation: CAIRRGYEQYF.

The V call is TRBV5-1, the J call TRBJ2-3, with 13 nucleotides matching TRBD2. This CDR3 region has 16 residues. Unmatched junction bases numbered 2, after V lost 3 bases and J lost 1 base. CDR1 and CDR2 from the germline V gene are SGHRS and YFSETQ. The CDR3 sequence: CASSSGLAGRTDTQYF. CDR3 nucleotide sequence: TGCGCCAGCAGCTCGGGACTAGCGGGGCGCACAGATACGCAGTATTTT.

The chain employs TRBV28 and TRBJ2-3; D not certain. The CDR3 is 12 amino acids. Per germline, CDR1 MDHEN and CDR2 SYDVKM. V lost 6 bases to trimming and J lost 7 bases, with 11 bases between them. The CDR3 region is CASSRQIHTQYF. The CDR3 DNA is TGTGCCAGCAGCCGACAAATCCATACGCAGTATTTT.

The CDR3 nucleotides are TGCGCCAGCAGCTTCGGAGGGGCTTTCTATGGCTACACCTTC. Translated: CASSFGGAFYGYTF. V usage is TRBV5-1 and J usage is TRBJ1-2, with D possibly being TRBD1 (5 bases). V lost 2 bases and J lost 4, with 12 bases in between. The length of the CDR3 is 14 residues. In germline, CDR1 is SGHRS, CDR2 YFSETQ. The full variable domain, with the rest looked up from reference TRBV5-1 and TRBJ1-2, is KAGVTQTPRYLIKTRGQQVTLSCSPISGHRSVSWYQQTPGQGLQFLFEYFSETQRNKGNFPGRFSGRQFSNSRSEMNVSTLELGDSALYLCASSFGGAFYGYTFGSGTRLTVV.